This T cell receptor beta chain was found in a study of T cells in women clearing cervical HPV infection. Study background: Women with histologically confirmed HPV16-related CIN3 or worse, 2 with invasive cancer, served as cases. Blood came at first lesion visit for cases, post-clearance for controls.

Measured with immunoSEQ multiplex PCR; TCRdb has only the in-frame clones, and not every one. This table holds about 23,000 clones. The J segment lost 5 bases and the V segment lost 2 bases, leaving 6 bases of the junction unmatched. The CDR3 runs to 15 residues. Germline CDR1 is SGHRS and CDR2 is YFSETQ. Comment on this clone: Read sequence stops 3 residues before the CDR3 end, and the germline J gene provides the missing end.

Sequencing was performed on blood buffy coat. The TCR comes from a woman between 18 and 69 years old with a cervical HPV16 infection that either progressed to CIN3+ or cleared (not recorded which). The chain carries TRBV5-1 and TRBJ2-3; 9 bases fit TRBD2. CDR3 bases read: TGCGCCAGCAGCTTCTCTAGCGGGGTTCGAGATACG. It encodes CASSFSSGVRDT. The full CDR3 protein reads CASSFSSGVRDTQYF. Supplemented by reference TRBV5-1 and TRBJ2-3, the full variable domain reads KAGVTQTPRYLIKTRGQQVTLSCSPISGHRSVSWYQQTPGQGLQFLFEYFSETQRNKGNFPGRFSGRQFSNSRSEMNVSTLELGDSALYLCASSFSSGVRDTQYFGPGTRLTVL.